This T cell receptor (beta chain) was sequenced in a study of CD8+ T cells in alopecia areata. Study outcomes and limitations: Clonality was higher in lesional than normal scalp, especially in alopecia totalis/universalis. Sharing of TCR sequences between patients (possibly for HLA-related reasons) was less clear than in mice.

Combined cutaneous lymph node cells underwent sorting by CD4, CD8alpha, NKG2D, NKG2ACE and additional markers. It was cDNA, reverse transcribed from extracted RNA, that served as the sequencing template. Here immunoSEQ multiplex PCR was the method, and the copy in TCRdb shows in-frame clones only, minus some. The sample was found to contain about 270,000 clones, and every one recurs. This clone was seen many times. The antigen is not known. Mouse gene names apply. The CDR3 goes on 4 residues after the read ends, and that part is filled in from the germline J gene. In the same sample, other DNA sequences code for this CDR3. Germline V CDR1 and CDR2: LGHNA, YNLKQL (reference sequence). The CDR3 loop spans 12 amino acids.

The sequence was collected from a C3H/HeJ mouse with alopecia areata. This strain's MHC haplotype is H2-k. The sequencing input was CD4+ T cells sorted from a lymph node. This chain joins TRBV5 and TRBJ2-7; D ambiguous. The covered CDR3 bases are TGTGCCAGCAGCCAAGAGGGGTAT. Its protein product is CASSQEGY. The entire CDR3 sequence reads CASSQEGYEQYF.